This T cell receptor beta chain derives from a study of CD8 T cells in Susac syndrome. Study-level findings and limits: The study conceded that relatively few individuals underwent its TCR sequencing and HLA analysis.

For this clonotype: Its specificity is not known.

V was pared by 0 bases and J by 4 bases, with 12 bases between. The length of the CDR3 is 15 residues. Germline values: CDR1 SEHNR, CDR2 FQNEAQ (reference sequence). Random hexamers were used to reverse transcribe about 0.5 to 1 ug of RNA. It was immunoSEQ multiplex PCR that amplified TCR beta CDR3 across 54 Vbeta and 13 Jbeta. TCRdb re-derived calls from the immunoSEQ multiplex PCR reads in MiXCR, one entry per CDR3 protein. Among about 400,000 distinct CDR3 sequences listed, 85% to 90% were seen once. TCR beta sequences were obtained from blood CD8+ and CD4+ T cells. Negative isolation was used for CD8+ and CD4+ T cells, and FACS enrichment was applied to TEMRA cells.

The receptor comes from a human donor with multiple sclerosis. J is TRBJ1-2 and V is TRBV7-9; no definite D call. Input material: CD8+ T cells from PBMCs. CDR3 sequence reads: CASSLAGRASYGYTF. In DNA, the CDR3 is TGTGCCAGCAGCTTAGCCGGTCGGGCCTCCTATGGCTACACCTTC.